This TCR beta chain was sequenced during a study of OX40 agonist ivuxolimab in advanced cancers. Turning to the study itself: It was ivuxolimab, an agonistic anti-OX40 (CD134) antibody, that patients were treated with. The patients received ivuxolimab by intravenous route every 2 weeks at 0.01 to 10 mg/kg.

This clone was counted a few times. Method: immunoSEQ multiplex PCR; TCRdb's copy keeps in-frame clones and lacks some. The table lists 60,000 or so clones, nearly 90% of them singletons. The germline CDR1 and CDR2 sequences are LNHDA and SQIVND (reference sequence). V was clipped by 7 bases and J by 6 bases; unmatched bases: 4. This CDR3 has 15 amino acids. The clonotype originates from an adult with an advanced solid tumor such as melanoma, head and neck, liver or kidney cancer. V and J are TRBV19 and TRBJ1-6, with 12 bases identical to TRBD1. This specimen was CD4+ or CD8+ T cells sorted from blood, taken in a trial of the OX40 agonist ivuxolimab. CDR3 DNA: TGTGCCAGTATGGGGACAGGGGGCAGTAATTCACCCCTCCACTTT. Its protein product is CASMGTGGSNSPLHF.